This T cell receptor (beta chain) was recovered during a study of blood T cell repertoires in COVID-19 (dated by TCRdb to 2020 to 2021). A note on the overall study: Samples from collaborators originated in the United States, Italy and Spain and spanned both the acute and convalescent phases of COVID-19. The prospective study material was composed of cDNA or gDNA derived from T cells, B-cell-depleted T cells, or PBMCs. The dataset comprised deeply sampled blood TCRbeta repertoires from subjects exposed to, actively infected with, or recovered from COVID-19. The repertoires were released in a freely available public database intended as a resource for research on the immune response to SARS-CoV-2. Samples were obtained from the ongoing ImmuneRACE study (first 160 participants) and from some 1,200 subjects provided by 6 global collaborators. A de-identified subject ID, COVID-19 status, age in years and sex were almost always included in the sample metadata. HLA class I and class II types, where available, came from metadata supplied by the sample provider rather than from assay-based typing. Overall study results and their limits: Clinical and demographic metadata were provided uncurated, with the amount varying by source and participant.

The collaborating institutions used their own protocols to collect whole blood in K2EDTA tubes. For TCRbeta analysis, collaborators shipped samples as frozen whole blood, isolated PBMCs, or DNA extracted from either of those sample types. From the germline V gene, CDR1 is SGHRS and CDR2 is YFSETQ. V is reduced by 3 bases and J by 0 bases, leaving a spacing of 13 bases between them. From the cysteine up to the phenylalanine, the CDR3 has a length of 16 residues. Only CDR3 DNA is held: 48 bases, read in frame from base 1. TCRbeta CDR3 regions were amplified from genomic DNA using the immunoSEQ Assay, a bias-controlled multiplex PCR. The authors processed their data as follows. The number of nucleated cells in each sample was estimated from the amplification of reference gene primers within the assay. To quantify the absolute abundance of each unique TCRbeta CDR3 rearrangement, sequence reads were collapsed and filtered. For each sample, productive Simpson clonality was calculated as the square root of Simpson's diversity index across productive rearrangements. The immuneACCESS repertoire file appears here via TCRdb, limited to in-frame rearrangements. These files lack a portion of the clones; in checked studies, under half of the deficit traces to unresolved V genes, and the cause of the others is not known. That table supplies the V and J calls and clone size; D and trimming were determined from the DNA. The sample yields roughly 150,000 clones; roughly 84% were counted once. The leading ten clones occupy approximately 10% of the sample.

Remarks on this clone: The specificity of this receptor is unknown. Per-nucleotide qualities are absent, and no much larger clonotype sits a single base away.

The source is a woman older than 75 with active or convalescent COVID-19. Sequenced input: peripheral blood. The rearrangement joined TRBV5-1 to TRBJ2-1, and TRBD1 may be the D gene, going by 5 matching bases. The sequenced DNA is TGCGCCAGCAGCTACGAACAGGCGAGCTCCTACAATGAGCAGTTCTTC. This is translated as CASSYEQASSYNEQFF.